One sample yielded the 10 T cell receptor beta chains listed below, sequenced in a study of cytomegalovirus exposure and HLA in healthy donors. The PCR ran on 60 Vbeta and 13 Jbeta primers. TCRdb's table, derived via immunoSEQ multiplex PCR, lists solely in-frame clones and lacks some. The sample holds tens of thousands of clones; over 55% are singletons and the top ten take roughly 21%. The sequencing sample was made of PBMCs. These receptor sequences come from a woman between 50 and 59 years old in good health and CMV-seropositive.

The gene calls are TRBV6-6 and TRBJ1-4; D possibly corresponds to TRBD1 (5 bases). Trimming removed 5 bases at V and 5 bases at J, with 6 bases between. Germline assignment: CDR1 MNHNY and CDR2 SVGAGI (reference sequence). This CDR3 region has 12 residues. CDR3 sequence reads: CASSPGNEKLFF. In DNA, the CDR3 is TGTGCCAGCAGTCCAGGGAATGAAAAACTGTTTTTT.

The chain recombines TRBV2 with TRBJ1-6, with D perhaps TRBD1 (5 bases). V was cut by 8 bases and J by 7 bases, with 21 bases left in between. The CDR3 totals 16 residues. Germline V CDR1 and CDR2: SNHLY, FYNNEI. CDR3 in DNA: TGTGCCAGCTCCTCCCCAGGGACTCCTGGCAATTCACCCCTCCACTTT. It codes for CASSSPGTPGNSPLHF.

This clone was observed a few times. CDR3 amino acids: CASETQGGSTEAFF. CDR3 coding DNA: TGTGCCAGCGAGACACAGGGGGGATCCACTGAAGCTTTCTTT. The chain recombines TRBV6-6 with TRBJ1-1; 8 bases are a match to TRBD1. Germline CDR1 and CDR2: MNHNY and SVGAGI (reference sequence). The CDR3 totals 14 residues. The V and J ends lost 8 bases and 4 bases, in that order; junction bases with no gene match: 9.

The chain uses TRBV11-2 and TRBJ1-6, with 7 bases fitting TRBD1. The J segment lost 5 bases and the V segment lost 6 bases, leaving 10 bases of the junction unmatched. The CDR3 loop spans 16 amino acids. In germline, CDR1 is SGHAT, CDR2 FQNNGV. CDR3 nucleotide sequence: TGTGCCAGCAGTTACACCGGGACAGACGATAATTCACCCCTCCACTTT. Translation gives CASSYTGTDDNSPLHF.

The chain is built from TRBV18 and TRBJ1-2; D possibly corresponds to TRBD1 (5 bases). The CDR3 covers 14 residues. With 3 bases removed from V and 4 bases from J, the gap between germline ends came to 12 bases. The germline V gene encodes CDR1 KGHSH and CDR2 LQKENI. In nucleotides, the CDR3 is TGTGCCAGCTCACCCCCCAGGGAAGTCTATGGCTACACCTTC. Translating it yields CASSPPREVYGYTF.

J is TRBJ1-2 and V is TRBV6-5; the match to TRBD1 covers 9 bases. V was pared by 2 bases and J by 6 bases, with 7 bases of the junction left unmatched. This CDR3 has 15 residues. CDR1 MNHEY and CDR2 SVGAGI come from the germline V gene. This chain's CDR3 is CASSYAPWTGDGYTF. The CDR3 DNA reads TGTGCCAGCAGTTACGCGCCCTGGACAGGGGATGGCTACACCTTC.

This chain links TRBV9 with TRBJ1-3; 7 bases are a match to TRBD1. The CDR3 runs to 14 residues. In germline, CDR1 is SGDLS, CDR2 YYNGEE. The J segment lost 2 bases and the V segment lost 4 bases, leaving 3 bases of the junction unmatched. The CDR3 loop reads CASSSQGPGNTIYF. The DNA of the CDR3 is TGTGCCAGCAGCTCACAGGGGCCTGGAAACACCATATATTTT.

The chain employs TRBV2 and TRBJ2-1; 8 bases fit TRBD1. The CDR3 runs to 16 residues. V shed 4 bases, J shed 12 bases, and the junction held 17 bases outside the gene matches. In germline, CDR1 is SNHLY, CDR2 FYNNEI. The CDR3 sequence is CASSGLDRGPQGGQFF. The CDR3 region has the DNA TGTGCCAGCAGTGGCCTAGACAGGGGCCCCCAGGGTGGGCAGTTCTTC.

This sequence joins TRBV9 and TRBJ1-2; 7 bases map to TRBD1. V dropped 4 bases and J dropped 7; count of bases not matched to a gene: 13. The CDR3 totals 15 residues. Per germline, CDR1 SGDLS and CDR2 YYNGEE. As DNA, the CDR3 is TGTGCCAGCAGCCCCCGCGGAGGGGGCAACCCTGGCTACACCTTC. Its translation is CASSPRGGGNPGYTF.

This chain links TRBV19 with TRBJ1-2, with TRBD1 matching 8 bases. The CDR3 runs 13 residues. Germline loops: CDR1 LNHDA, CDR2 SQIVND (reference sequence). V shed 10 bases and J 4 bases; nucleotides not matched to a gene: 8. The DNA of the CDR3 is TGTGCCACCTCCACAACAGGGGGCTATGGCTACACCTTC. Protein: CATSTTGGYGYTF.